The 27 T cell receptor beta chains below were found in one sample sequenced in a study of blood T cell repertoires in COVID-19. Repertoires were generated with immunoSEQ multiplex PCR, while TCRdb's copy carries only in-frame clones and drops some. The sample consists of roughly 350,000 clones, roughly 88% of them appearing once. The sequenced material came from peripheral blood. Source of these receptors: a woman between 50 and 59 years old with active or convalescent COVID-19.

The CDR3 protein is CAWRGGQYNEQFF. The CDR3 nucleotides read TGTGCCTGGAGGGGGGGACAGTACAATGAGCAGTTCTTC. This sequence joins TRBV30 and TRBJ2-1, with D possibly TRBD1 on 7 matching bases. Germline V gene lookup returns CDR1 GTSNPN and CDR2 SVGIG (reference sequence). Between the trimmed V and J ends, which lost 3 bases and 4 bases, there was a span of 10 bases. The length of the CDR3 is 13 residues.

This clone was found once. The rearrangement uses TRBV6-1 and TRBJ2-3; D possibly corresponds to TRBD2 (5 bases). V was clipped by 4 bases and J by 2 bases, with 16 bases between them. This CDR3 is 16 amino acids long. CDR1 is MNHNS and CDR2 is SASEGT in the germline V gene. CDR3 nucleotide sequence: TGTGCCAGCAGTGGGGAAAGGGAGAGACTCACAGATACGCAGTATTTT. Translating it yields CASSGERERLTDTQYF.

This clone was seen more than once but under ten times. The J gene is TRBJ1-3, the V gene TRBV27; tentatively, D is TRBD1 (5 bases). V gave up 4 bases and J gave up 4 bases, with 8 bases separating them. This CDR3 contains 13 residues. CDR1 and CDR2 from the germline V gene are MNHEY and SMNVEV (reference sequence). The DNA of the CDR3 is TGTGCCAGCAGTTCCCGACAGGGAAACACCATATATTTT. This gives the protein CASSSRQGNTIYF.

This chain uses TRBV19 with TRBJ2-5; 14 bases map to TRBD2. The CDR3 length is 17 residues. Germline CDR1 LNHDA, CDR2 SQIVND (reference sequence). With 6 bases clipped from V and 5 bases from J, the junction kept 11 bases outside the gene matches. CDR3 region: CASSITTSGRGRETQYF. CDR3 nucleotide sequence: TGTGCCAGTAGCATAACGACTAGCGGGAGGGGTAGGGAGACCCAGTACTTC.

The CDR3 sequence: CASSQYLAGAEQYF. CDR3 DNA sequence: TGCGCCAGCAGCCAATACCTAGCGGGAGCCGAGCAGTACTTC. This rearrangement joins TRBV4-1 to TRBJ2-7; 10 positions agree with TRBD2. The CDR3 is made up of 14 amino acids. Germline loops: CDR1 MGHRA, CDR2 YSYEKL. Trimming took 2 bases from V and 6 from J; bases not matched to a gene: 4.

The CDR3 loop reads CASSRQDNQPQHF. Here the CDR3 DNA reads TGTGCCAGCAGTAGGCAGGACAATCAGCCCCAGCATTTT. V and J are TRBV27 and TRBJ1-5; D is unresolved. The CDR3 consists of 13 residues. Germline values: CDR1 MNHEY, CDR2 SMNVEV (reference sequence). V lost 5 bases, J lost 3 bases, and 8 bases lay in between.

This clone came up a few times. The rearrangement links TRBV3-1 (or the pseudogene TRBV3-2) to TRBJ2-5, with TRBD2 matching over 10 bases. V dropped 2 bases and J dropped 3; count of bases not matched to a gene: 9. Germline V CDR1 and CDR2: LGHDT, YNNKEL (reference sequence). The CDR3 is 17 residues long. The CDR3 region is CASSQLLGAGGEETQYF. CDR3 DNA: TGTGCCAGCAGCCAACTATTGGGAGCGGGGGGGGAAGAGACCCAGTACTTC.

The chain carries TRBV12-3 or TRBV12-4 and TRBJ2-3; no reliable D call. The germline V and J ends were trimmed by 5 bases and 9 bases, with 9 bases remaining between them. The CDR3 covers 11 residues. The CDR3 region is CASSSYPTQYF. The CDR3 DNA reads TGTGCCAGCAGTAGCTACCCCACGCAGTATTTT.

The chain links TRBV11-2 to TRBJ2-2; D is unclear. Germline CDR1 SGHAT, CDR2 FQNNGV. This CDR3 spans 14 amino acids. The V gene lost 3 bases and the J gene lost 4 bases, with 9 bases spanning the gap. DNA of the CDR3: TGTGCCAGCAGCTTTTCCCTCTTCACCGGGGAGCTGTTTTTT. It codes for CASSFSLFTGELFF.

This clone was found once. The J gene is TRBJ1-1, the V gene TRBV19; D ambiguous. The CDR3 has 17 residues. CDR1 and CDR2 from the germline V gene are LNHDA and SQIVND (reference sequence). The V end was cut by 6 bases, the J end by 1 base, with 21 bases between. In DNA form, the CDR3 reads TGTGCCAGTAGCACTCCTATAGGGAGGGAGGCGAACACTGAAGCTTTCTTT. Translation gives CASSTPIGREANTEAFF.

The chain joins TRBV5-5 to TRBJ2-1, with 9 bases that match TRBD1. The CDR3 consists of 15 residues. The V gene's germline CDR1 is SGHKS and CDR2 YYEKEE (reference sequence). V shed 0 bases and J 9 bases; nucleotides not matched to a gene: 7. The CDR3 bases are TGTGCCAGCAGCTTGGAGACAGGGGGTTTTGGTGAGCAGTTCTTC. It translates to CASSLETGGFGEQFF.

The chain has TRBV11-2 and TRBJ2-3; no definite D call. CDR3 length: 16 amino acids. Trimming pared 1 base from V and 2 bases from J, leaving 13 bases between. Germline lookup yields CDR1 SGHAT and CDR2 FQNNGV. CDR3 bases: TGTGCCAGCAGCTTAGTCCGACTTAGTCTCACAGATACGCAGTATTTT. Protein: CASSLVRLSLTDTQYF.

The chain couples TRBV11-2 to TRBJ2-7; the D gene is possibly TRBD1 (5 bases). Germline CDR1 and CDR2: SGHAT and FQNNGV. With 1 base removed from V and 4 bases from J, the gap between germline ends came to 8 bases. This CDR3 is 13 amino acids long. CDR3 DNA sequence: TGTGCCAGCAGCTTAGGGTCAGGGTACGAGCAGTACTTC. Translated, it gives CASSLGSGYEQYF.

The chain has TRBV9 and TRBJ1-4; 7 nucleotides align to TRBD1. The J segment lost 7 bases and the V segment lost 2 bases, leaving 8 bases of the junction unmatched. There are 15 residues in the CDR3. Per the germline V gene, CDR1 is SGDLS and CDR2 is YYNGEE. The CDR3 spells CASSVETGLGEKLFF. CDR3 bases: TGTGCCAGCAGCGTCGAGACAGGGTTGGGTGAAAAACTGTTTTTT.

This chain uses TRBV19 with TRBJ1-2; D remains ambiguous. Germline CDR1 and CDR2: LNHDA and SQIVND (reference sequence). The V end was cut by 0 bases, the J end by 2 bases, with 19 bases between. CDR3 length: 18 residues. This CDR3 reads CASSIDRGRPWINYGYTF. Written as DNA, the CDR3 is TGTGCCAGTAGTATAGATCGGGGAAGACCTTGGATAAACTATGGCTACACCTTC.

This chain uses TRBV4-2 with TRBJ1-2; D not certain. This CDR3 comprises 16 residues. The germline CDR1 and CDR2 sequences are LGHNA and YNFKEQ. V was shortened by 4 bases and J by 4 bases, with 19 bases between the two germline ends. CDR3 sequence: CASSRLTAGMGYGYTF. The CDR3 nucleotides are TGTGCCAGCAGCCGCCTGACCGCGGGAATGGGCTATGGCTACACCTTC.

The chain employs TRBV6-5 and TRBJ2-1, with 12 bases aligning to TRBD2. This CDR3 region has 16 residues. The germline V gene encodes CDR1 MNHEY and CDR2 SVGAGI. The ends lost 0 bases at V and 5 bases at J; junction bases unmatched: 2. The CDR3 DNA is TGTGCCAGCAGTTACTCCGGACTAGCGGGGAACAATGAGCAGTTCTTC. Translating gives CASSYSGLAGNNEQFF.

The CDR3 reads CASSLSQGFNEKLFF. The CDR3 coding sequence is TGTGCCAGCAGCTTAAGCCAGGGATTTAATGAAAAACTGTTTTTT. The rearrangement uses TRBV7-9 and TRBJ1-4; D is perhaps TRBD1 (5 bases). CDR3 length: 15 amino acids. Germline V gene lookup returns CDR1 SEHNR and CDR2 FQNEAQ (reference sequence). The germline V and J ends were trimmed by 2 bases and 4 bases, with 11 bases remaining between them.

The chain combines TRBV12-5 with TRBJ2-2; D is possibly TRBD1 (5 bases). Per the germline V gene, CDR1 is LGHNT and CDR2 is FRNRAP. The ends were cut back, 6 bases at V and 3 bases at J, with 17 bases in the middle. CDR3 size: 16 residues. CDR3 in DNA: TGTGCTAGTGGACGTATCCAGGGTTCGGACACCGGGGAGCTGTTTTTT. Translated, it gives CASGRIQGSDTGELFF. Using reference TRBV12-5 and TRBJ2-2 for the parts outside the CDR3, the full variable domain is DARVTQTPRHKVTEMGQEVTMRCQPILGHNTVFWYRQTMMQGLELLAYFRNRAPLDDSGMPKDRFSAEMPDATLATLKIQPSEPRDSAVYFCASGRIQGSDTGELFFGEGSRLTVL.

The sample holds one count of this clone. The chain uses TRBV14 and TRBJ1-6; D call uncertain. V shed 2 bases and J shed 1 base, with 9 bases lying between them. Germline CDR1 is SGHDN and CDR2 is FVKESK. The CDR3 is made up of 16 amino acids. CDR3 sequence reads: CASSQLGSSYNSPLHF. The CDR3 DNA reads as TGTGCCAGCAGCCAATTAGGGAGTTCCTATAATTCACCCCTCCACTTT.

The chain is built from TRBV4-1 and TRBJ2-2; unclear D gene. This CDR3 is 12 amino acids long. Germline CDR1 is MGHRA and CDR2 is YSYEKL. V was clipped by 2 bases and J by 6 bases, with 4 bases between them. CDR3 nucleotides: TGCGCCAGCAGCCAAACTCCCGGGGAGCTGTTTTTT. This translates into CASSQTPGELFF.

The V gene is TRBV5-1, the J gene TRBJ2-7; 8 bases align to TRBD2. CDR1 is SGHRS, CDR2 YFSETQ, per germline. The V segment lost 0 bases and the J segment 0 bases; nucleotides outside the gene matches: 8. This CDR3 has 17 amino acids. This CDR3 is CASSLAFSGESSYEQYF. The CDR3 DNA follows: TGCGCCAGCAGCTTGGCCTTTAGCGGGGAGAGCTCCTACGAGCAGTACTTC.

The chain recombines TRBV29-1 with TRBJ2-7; D is ambiguous. The CDR3 runs 12 residues. Germline V lookup: CDR1 SQVTM, CDR2 ANQGSEA. Trimming cost V 4 bases and J 0 bases, with 7 bases left between them. Here the CDR3 reads CSVVPDSYEQYF. DNA of the CDR3: TGCAGCGTTGTTCCAGACTCCTACGAGCAGTACTTC.

The rearrangement uses TRBV4-2 and TRBJ1-3; D ambiguous. V was trimmed by 1 base and J by 0 bases, leaving 4 bases between them. Germline CDR1 reads LGHNA; CDR2 reads YNFKEQ. This CDR3 comprises 14 residues. The CDR3 region is CASSQAPSGNTIYF. CDR3 DNA: TGTGCCAGCAGCCAAGCTCCCTCTGGAAACACCATATATTTT.

Only one count was recorded for this clone. V is TRBV6-5 and J is TRBJ2-1, with 7 positions matching TRBD2. J was trimmed by 6 bases and V by 11 bases; bases with no gene match: 16. This CDR3 region has 15 residues. Germline V gene sequence: CDR1 MNHEY, CDR2 SVGAGI. The CDR3 nucleotides are TGTGCCGCACAACTAACCTCAGCGGGGACCAATGAGCAGTTCTTC. It specifies CAAQLTSAGTNEQFF.

In DNA form, the CDR3 reads TGTGCCATCACCCGGACTAGCGGGGGGGCAGGGGATACGCAGTATTTT. It codes for CAITRTSGGAGDTQYF. V and J are TRBV10-3 and TRBJ2-3; 15 nucleotides align to TRBD2. The V and J ends lost 7 bases and 6 bases, in that order; junction bases with no gene match: 8. CDR1 and CDR2 from the germline V gene are ENHRY and SYGVKD. The CDR3 is made up of 16 amino acids.

J is TRBJ1-4 and V is TRBV7-9, with unresolved D. The CDR3 loop spans 17 amino acids. Germline V gene sequence: CDR1 SEHNR, CDR2 FQNEAQ (reference sequence). The V gene lost 1 base and the J gene lost 0 bases, with 12 bases spanning the gap. Written as DNA, the CDR3 is TGTGCCAGCAGCTTAGGCCGTGGCAGCGCAACTAATGAAAAACTGTTTTTT. This translates into CASSLGRGSATNEKLFF.